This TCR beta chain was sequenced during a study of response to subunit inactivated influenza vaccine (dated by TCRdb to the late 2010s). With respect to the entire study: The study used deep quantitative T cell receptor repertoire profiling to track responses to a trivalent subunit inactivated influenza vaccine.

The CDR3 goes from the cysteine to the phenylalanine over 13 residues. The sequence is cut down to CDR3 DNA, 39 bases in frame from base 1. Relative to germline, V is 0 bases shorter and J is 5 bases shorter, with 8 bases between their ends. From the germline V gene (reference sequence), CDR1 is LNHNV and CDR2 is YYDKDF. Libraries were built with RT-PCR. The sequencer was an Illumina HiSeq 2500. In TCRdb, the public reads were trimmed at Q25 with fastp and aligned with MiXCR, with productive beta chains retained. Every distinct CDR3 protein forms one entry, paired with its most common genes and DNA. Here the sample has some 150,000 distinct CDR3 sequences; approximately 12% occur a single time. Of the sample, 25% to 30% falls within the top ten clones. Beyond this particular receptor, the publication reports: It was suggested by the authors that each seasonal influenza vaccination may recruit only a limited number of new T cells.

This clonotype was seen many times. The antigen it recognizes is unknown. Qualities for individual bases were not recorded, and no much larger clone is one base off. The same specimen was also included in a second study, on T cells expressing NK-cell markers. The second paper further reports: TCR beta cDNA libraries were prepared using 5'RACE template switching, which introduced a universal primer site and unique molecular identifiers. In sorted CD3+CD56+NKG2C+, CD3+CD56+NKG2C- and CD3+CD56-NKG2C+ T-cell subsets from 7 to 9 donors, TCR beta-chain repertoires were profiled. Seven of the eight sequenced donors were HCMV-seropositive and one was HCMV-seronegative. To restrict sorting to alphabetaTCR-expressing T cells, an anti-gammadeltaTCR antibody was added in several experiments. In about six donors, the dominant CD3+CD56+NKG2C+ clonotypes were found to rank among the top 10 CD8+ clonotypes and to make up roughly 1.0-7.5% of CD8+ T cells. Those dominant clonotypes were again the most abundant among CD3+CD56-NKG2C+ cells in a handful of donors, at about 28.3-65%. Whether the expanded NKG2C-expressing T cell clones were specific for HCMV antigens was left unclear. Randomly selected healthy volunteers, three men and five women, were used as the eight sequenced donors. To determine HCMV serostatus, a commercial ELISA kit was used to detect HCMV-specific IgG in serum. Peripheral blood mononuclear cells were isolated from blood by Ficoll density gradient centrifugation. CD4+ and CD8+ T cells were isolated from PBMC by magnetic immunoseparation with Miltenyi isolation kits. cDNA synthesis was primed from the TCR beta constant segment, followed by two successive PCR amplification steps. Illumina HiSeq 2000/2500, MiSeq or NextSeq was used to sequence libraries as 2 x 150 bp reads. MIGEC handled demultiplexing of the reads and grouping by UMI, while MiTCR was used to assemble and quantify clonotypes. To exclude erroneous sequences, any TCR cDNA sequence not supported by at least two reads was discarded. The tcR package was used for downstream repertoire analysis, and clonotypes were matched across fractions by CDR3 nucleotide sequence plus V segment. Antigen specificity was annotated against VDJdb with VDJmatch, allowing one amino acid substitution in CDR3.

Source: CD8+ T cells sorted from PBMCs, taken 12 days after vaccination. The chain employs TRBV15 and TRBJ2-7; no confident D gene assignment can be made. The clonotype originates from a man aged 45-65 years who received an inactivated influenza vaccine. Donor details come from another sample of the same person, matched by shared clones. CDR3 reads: CATSRDLRNEQYF. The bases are TGTGCCACCAGCAGAGATCTAAGGAACGAGCAGTACTTC.